This T cell receptor (beta chain) was profiled in a study of cytomegalovirus exposure and HLA in healthy donors. Germline-derived CDR1 and CDR2 are SEHNR and FQNEAQ (reference sequence). CDR3 length: 11 residues. V was shortened by 5 bases and J by 9 bases, with 9 bases between the two germline ends. Overall study results and limits: As a later analysis revealed, the rate of TCR association differed by HLA locus, with DRB1 most and HLA-C fewest.

In the PCR, 60 Vbeta and 13 Jbeta primers were used. Some clones are missing from TCRdb's copy, which holds only in-frame ones; the method was immunoSEQ multiplex PCR. The sample holds 40,000 to 55,000 clones, over 60% seen once. Comment on this clone: Its specificity is not known.

The origin of this receptor is a man aged 25-45 years in good health and CMV-seropositive. This chain links TRBV7-9 with TRBJ2-3, with D perhaps matching TRBD2 (6 bases). Sequencing was performed on PBMCs. CDR3 DNA: TGTGCCAGCAGCCGGGACTTCACGCAGTATTTT. This encodes CASSRDFTQYF.